Described below is a single T cell receptor (beta chain) sequence and its context. Within its sample, this clonotype is medium-sized (0.01 to 0.1%). The antigen it binds to is not known. Per-base quality was not reported, and no clone a single base away is much larger than it. The CDR3 has 15 amino acids, counting the end cysteine and phenylalanine. The only DNA kept is the CDR3, 45 bases in frame from the first base. Trimming removed 1 base from V and 4 bases from J, leaving 12 bases between the germline ends. The CDR1 and CDR2 encoded by the germline V gene are SGHVS and FQNEAQ. The data stem from a study. The listed sequencing device is Illumina MiSeq. TCRdb applied fastp at Q25 and MiXCR to the public reads, then kept only in-frame beta chains. Under each unique CDR3 protein, matching rows form one entry showing the most common genes and DNA. Present in this sample are a few thousand distinct CDR3 sequences, roughly 8.3% of which were seen just once. Jointly, the top ten make up roughly 8.7% of the sample.

The rearrangement combines TRBV7-8 with TRBJ2-3, with an unclear D gene assignment. This TCR was recovered from a human donor with rheumatoid arthritis. Sequences were obtained from CD4+ T cells from synovial fluid. This receptor has the CDR3 CASSLEGARADTQYF. The DNA sequence reads TGTGCCAGCAGCTTAGAGGGTGCAAGGGCAGATACGCAGTATTTT.